The present T cell receptor (beta chain) was sequenced within a study of molecular identifiers for immune sequencing clone quantification. General study findings and limits: Clones exceeding 20 RNA copies carried over 97% of effector molecules but under 1% of naive-cell molecules.

Naive CD8 libraries came from approximately 20,000 to 1,000,000 sorted cells with 10%, 30% or 50% RNA. This clonotype was seen only a few times. Its antigen remains unidentified. Germline lookup yields CDR1 WSHSY and CDR2 SAAADI. V lost 2 bases and J lost 4, with 17 bases in between. CDR3 size: 16 residues. TCRdb recomputed calls from the PCR reads with MiXCR, one row per CDR3 protein. The sample has about half a million distinct CDR3 sequences, around 23% seen once. The chain couples TRBV10-2 to TRBJ1-2; D is possibly TRBD1 (5 bases). The sample comprised naive CD8+ T cells from blood, with Jurkat cell RNA spiked in. Subset reported: FACS-sorted CD8+CD4-CCR7+CD45RA+ naive T cells. The clonotype comes from a human donor in good health. Some libraries in this study had Jurkat cell RNA spiked in. This chain's CDR3 is CASSEKGLILTYGYTF. CDR3 in DNA: TGCGCCAGCAGTGAGAAGGGGTTAATCCTTACCTATGGCTACACCTTC.